A single sample gave rise to the 28 T cell receptor beta chains below, sequenced in a study of Graves' ophthalmopathy and Graves' hyperthyroidism. TCR beta CDR3 regions were amplified from RNA transcripts. Investigators did first-round RT-PCR with HTBI primers, then second-round multiplex PCR. A single record per CDR3 protein comes from TCRdb applying MiXCR to the multiplex PCR reads. This sample has about 740,000 distinct CDR3 sequences, with approximately 40% found just once. Sequencing was done on a sample of peripheral blood. Every receptor here comes from an adult man with Graves' ophthalmopathy.

Concerning this clonotype itself: Given a much more abundant clone one base away, this may be a read error. The chain joins TRBV29-1 to TRBJ2-2, with a weak D call TRBD2 (5 bases). Germline V CDR1 and CDR2: SQVTM, ANQGSEA. This CDR3 contains 15 residues. Here the CDR3 reads CSVGSRAGNTGELSF. The CDR3 coding sequence is TGCAGCGTTGGCTCCCGTGCTGGGAACACCGGGGAGCTGTCTTTT.

J is TRBJ2-7 and V is TRBV7-9; TRBD1 matches 9 bases. The V gene's germline CDR1 is SEHNR and CDR2 FQNEAQ (reference sequence). This CDR3 region has 13 residues. The J segment lost 6 bases and the V segment lost 5 bases, leaving 5 bases of the junction unmatched. The CDR3 DNA is TGTGCCAGCAGCGGGGCGGACAGGGGCGAGCAGTACTTC. Its translation: CASSGADRGEQYF.

This chain connects TRBV2 to TRBJ1-2; 7 bases agree with TRBD1. CDR1 and CDR2 from the germline V gene are SNHLY and FYNNEI. The length of the CDR3 is 14 residues. Losses at the gene ends were 5 bases for V and 3 bases for J; bases not matched to a gene: 6. CDR3 residues: CASSRDRSYYGYTF. CDR3 coding DNA: TGTGCCAGCAGTCGGGACAGAAGTTACTATGGCTACACCTTC.

The CDR3 DNA sequence: TGCAGACAATGGACAGGTGGGAACACTGAAGCTTTCTTT. As protein: CRQWTGGNTEAFF. The genes are TRBV29-1 and TRBJ1-1, with 7 bases aligning to TRBD1. The germline V gene encodes CDR1 SQVTM and CDR2 ANQGSEA. The CDR3 covers 13 residues. Full variable domain (rest looked up from reference TRBV29-1 and TRBJ1-1): SAVISQKPSRDICQRGTSLTIQCQVDSQVTMMFWYRQQPGQSLTLIATANQGSEATYESGFVIDKFPISRPNLTFSTLTVSNMSPEDSSIYLCRQWTGGNTEAFFGQGTRLTVV.

The gene calls are TRBV11-2 and TRBJ2-5, with D maybe TRBD1 (5 bases). Trimming stripped 6 bases from V and 5 bases from J, with 13 bases between. The germline CDR1 and CDR2 sequences are SGHAT and FQNNGV. The CDR3 contains 13 residues. CDR3 loop: CASRVAGIETQYF. The CDR3 DNA is TGTGCCAGCAGGGTAGCAGGGATTGAGACCCAGTACTTC. The entire variable domain, with the rest obtained from reference TRBV11-2 and TRBJ2-5, is as follows: EAGVAQSPRYKIIEKRQSVAFWCNPISGHATLYWYQQILGQGPKLLIQFQNNGVVDDSQLPKDRFSAERLKGVDSTLKIQPAKLEDSAVYLCASRVAGIETQYFGPGTRLLVL.

This clonotype showed up just a few times. This rearrangement joins TRBV25-1 to TRBJ1-5; 7 positions match TRBD1. J was trimmed by 5 bases and V by 5 bases; bases with no gene match: 6. CDR1 and CDR2 from the germline V gene are MGHDK and SYGVNS. The CDR3 runs to 14 residues. CDR3 DNA sequence: TGTGCCAGCAGTTTAGCTCAGGGGGATCAGCCCCAGCATTTT. Residues: CASSLAQGDQPQHF.

This clonotype was seen only a few times. The V call is TRBV6-4, the J call TRBJ1-2, with 8 bases identical to TRBD1. This CDR3 contains 15 residues. Germline values: CDR1 MRHNA, CDR2 SNTAGT. J was trimmed by 8 bases and V by 6 bases; bases with no gene match: 14. CDR3 residues: CASSRNDRGFEGYTF. The CDR3 nucleotides are TGTGCCAGCAGCCGAAACGACAGGGGCTTCGAAGGCTACACCTTC.

Details on this clonotype: This sequence may be a read error, since a much larger clone differs from it by one base. The chain has TRBV2 and TRBJ1-2; D is ambiguous. This CDR3 comprises 13 residues. Per germline, CDR1 SNHLY and CDR2 FYNNEI. The CDR3 coding sequence is TGTGCCAGCAGTGAAGTGGGGTCCTATGGCTGCACCTTC. This codes for CASSEVGSYGCTF. Full variable domain (rest looked up from reference TRBV2 and TRBJ1-2): EPEVTQTPSHQVTQMGQEVILRCVPISNHLYFYWYRQILGQKVEFLVSFYNNEISEKSEIFDDQFSVERPDGSNFTLKIRSTKLEDSAMYFCASSEVGSYGCTFGSGTRLTVV.

This clonotype was detected a few times. V and J are TRBV20-1 and TRBJ2-5; 7 bases line up with TRBD1. The CDR3 sequence is 14 residues long. CDR1 and CDR2 from the germline V gene are DFQATT and SNEGSKA (reference sequence). The V and J ends lost 5 bases and 1 base, in that order; junction bases with no gene match: 7. The CDR3 sequence: CSAVIGTVQETQYF. CDR3 sequence (DNA): TGCAGTGCTGTAATCGGGACAGTCCAAGAGACCCAGTACTTC.

Ten or more counts support this clonotype. This CDR3 is CASSMRPDSTQYF. The DNA for the CDR3 is TGTGCCAGTAGTATGAGGCCGGATTCGACCCAGTACTTC. The chain uses TRBV19 and TRBJ2-5; no firm D call. Trimming took off 3 bases at V and 7 bases at J, with 12 bases between the two ends. CDR3 length: 13 amino acids. Germline V gene data show CDR1 as LNHDA and CDR2 as SQIVND (reference sequence). Supplemented by reference TRBV19 and TRBJ2-5, the full variable domain reads DGGITQSPKYLFRKEGQNVTLSCEQNLNHDAMYWYRQDPGQGLRLIYYSQIVNDFQKGDIAEGYSVSREKKESFPLTVTSAQKNPTAFYLCASSMRPDSTQYFGPGTRLLVL.

This clonotype has a count of ten or more. The rearrangement joins TRBV10-3 to TRBJ1-3; D gene uncertain. Germline-derived CDR1 and CDR2 are ENHRY and SYGVKD. CDR3 length equals 10 residues. The V and J ends lost 3 bases and 6 bases respectively, with 0 bases between them. CDR3 sequence: CAISENTIYF. The CDR3 DNA sequence: TGTGCCATCAGTGAAAACACCATATATTTT.

Concerning this clonotype: The missing conserved phenylalanine or tryptophan at the end of this CDR3 makes a read error likely. The chain combines TRBV20-1 with TRBJ2-5; D is uncertain. This CDR3 contains 10 residues. CDR1 is DFQATT, CDR2 SNEGSKA, per germline (reference sequence). The CDR3 loop is CSARAETQYS. The CDR3 nucleotides read TGCAGTGCCAGAGCTGAGACCCAGTACTCC.

This rearrangement joins TRBV25-1 to TRBJ2-2; 12 bases match TRBD2. Germline assignment: CDR1 MGHDK and CDR2 SYGVNS. J lost 4 bases, V lost 6 bases, and 6 bases had no gene match. This CDR3 is built from 16 residues. CDR3 nucleotide sequence: TGTGCCAGCAGCCCGCTAGCGGGAGGGTCCACCGGGGAGCTGTTTTTT. Its translation is CASSPLAGGSTGELFF.

This clonotype was counted ten times or more. CDR3 DNA: TGTGCCAGTAGTTCCCGGGACAGGACGTCTGCTTTCTTT. Translation gives CASSSRDRTSAFF. The chain has TRBV19 and TRBJ1-1; TRBD1 aligns across 8 bases. The trim removed 5 bases at V and 11 bases at J, leaving 10 bases unmatched. The CDR3 consists of 13 residues. The germline V gene encodes CDR1 LNHDA and CDR2 SQIVND (reference sequence).

The chain links TRBV19 to TRBJ1-2; TRBD1 matches at 8 bases. Trimming removed 5 bases from V and 2 bases from J; junction bases left unmatched: 19. This CDR3 has 19 amino acids. The V gene's germline CDR1 is LNHDA and CDR2 SQIVND (reference sequence). This CDR3 reads CASSHGQGRILRLNYGYTF. The DNA for the CDR3 is TGTGCCAGTAGTCATGGACAGGGAAGAATACTACGCCTCAACTATGGCTACACCTTC.

This chain links TRBV6-2 or TRBV6-3 with TRBJ1-1; 7 bases match TRBD1. The germline gives CDR1 MNHEY, CDR2 SVGEGT. Losses at the gene ends were 2 bases for V and 5 bases for J; bases not matched to a gene: 8. CDR3 length: 15 amino acids. CDR3 sequence (DNA): TGTGCCAGCAGTTACGGGGAGACAGGGAGGACTGAAGCTTTCTTT. Translated, it gives CASSYGETGRTEAFF.

The rearrangement links TRBV20-1 to TRBJ2-7; TRBD1 aligns across 8 bases. This CDR3 is built from 14 residues. The V and J ends lost 6 bases and 2 bases, in that order; junction bases with no gene match: 9. Germline CDR1 is DFQATT and CDR2 is SNEGSKA (reference sequence). The CDR3 DNA reads as TGCAGTGCAATCTGGACAGGGTCACCCTACGAGCAGTACTTC. Translating it yields CSAIWTGSPYEQYF.

V usage is TRBV20-1 and J usage is TRBJ2-7; D perhaps matches TRBD2 (7 bases). CDR1 and CDR2 (germline): DFQATT, SNEGSKA (reference sequence). Trimming cost V 3 bases and J 2 bases, with 17 bases left between them. The CDR3 totals 15 residues. The CDR3 sequence is CSASPPRGGPYEQYF. Here the CDR3 DNA reads TGCAGTGCTAGCCCTCCCAGGGGAGGGCCCTACGAGCAGTACTTC.

The CDR3 loop reads CSVGGTARETQHF. The CDR3 DNA reads TGCAGCGTAGGTGGGACAGCGAGAGAGACCCAGCATTTT. The chain links TRBV29-1 to TRBJ1-5, with 7 positions matching TRBD1. In germline, CDR1 is SQVTM, CDR2 ANQGSEA. This CDR3 has 13 amino acids. Losses at the gene ends were 6 bases for V and 11 bases for J; bases not matched to a gene: 13.

This clonotype was counted only a few times. The gene calls are TRBV29-1 and TRBJ2-7, with 7 bases fitting TRBD1. Germline trimming cut 5 bases from V and 3 bases from J; bases unmatched to any gene: 13. Germline values: CDR1 SQVTM, CDR2 ANQGSEA. The CDR3 sequence is 15 residues long. The CDR3 DNA sequence: TGCAGCGTTAACTCTGAACAGGGGCACTTCTACGAGCAGTACTTC. This translates into CSVNSEQGHFYEQYF.

This chain joins TRBV29-1 and TRBJ2-7, with TRBD1 matching over 10 bases. CDR1 and CDR2 from the germline V gene are SQVTM and ANQGSEA. The V segment lost 8 bases and the J segment 3 bases; nucleotides outside the gene matches: 7. The CDR3 spans 13 residues. The CDR3 protein is CSLEWTGGYEQYF. CDR3 bases: TGCAGCTTAGAGTGGACAGGGGGCTACGAGCAGTACTTC.

Notes on this clonotype: The junction and the germline gene differ at one end; a read error may be behind it. This chain connects TRBV9 to TRBJ1-4, with no clear D. CDR1 and CDR2 from the germline V gene are SGDLS and YYNGEE. The CDR3 runs 15 residues. The CDR3 protein is CAGSVGLGLDEKLFF. Written as DNA, the CDR3 is TGTGCCGGCAGCGTCGGTTTGGGGTTAGATGAAAAACTGTTTTTT.

The chain recombines TRBV7-9 with TRBJ1-1; unclear D gene. V lost 6 bases and J lost 1, with 18 bases in between. The germline gives CDR1 SEHNR, CDR2 FQNEAQ (reference sequence). The CDR3 is 16 amino acids. The CDR3 loop reads CASRMLTADPNTEAFF. CDR3 sequence (DNA): TGTGCCAGCAGGATGTTAACGGCAGACCCGAACACTGAAGCTTTCTTT.

This chain links TRBV5-4 with TRBJ1-2; possibly TRBD1 for D (5 bases). Trimming left V 4 bases short and J 8 bases short, with 24 bases between. Germline V CDR1 and CDR2: SGHNT, YYREEE (reference sequence). The CDR3 spans 16 residues. CDR3 in DNA: TGTGCCAGCAGCGACGCGGCGGGGGTTAGTCCCGCGGGCTACACCTTC. It translates to CASSDAAGVSPAGYTF. Variable domain in full (rest from reference TRBV5-4 and TRBJ1-2): ETGVTQSPTHLIKTRGQQVTLRCSSQSGHNTVSWYQQALGQGPQFIFQYYREEENGRGNFPPRFSGLQFPNYSSELNVNALELDDSALYLCASSDAAGVSPAGYTFGSGTRLTVV.

This clonotype occurred many times. This chain's CDR3 is CASSKSGPTYGYTF. As DNA, the CDR3 is TGTGCCAGCAGCAAATCGGGACCGACTTATGGCTACACCTTC. The chain couples TRBV7-2 to TRBJ1-2; tentative D call: TRBD1 (5 bases). This CDR3 spans 14 amino acids. Trimming removed 5 bases from V and 5 bases from J, with 15 bases in between. CDR1 and CDR2 (germline): SGHTA, FQGNSA.

Notes on this clonotype: Sequence at one end of the junction differs from germline and may be a read error. CDR3 protein: CASSPQGGTGQQPQHF. The CDR3 DNA follows: TGTGCCAGCTCACCACAAGGCGGGACAGGGCAACAGCCCCAGCATTTT. V is TRBV10-2 and J is TRBJ1-5; TRBD1 matches at 9 bases. This CDR3 spans 16 amino acids. Germline V gives CDR1 WSHSY, CDR2 SAAADI.

This chain joins TRBV2 and TRBJ2-5; tentatively, D is TRBD1 or TRBD2 (5 bases each). Trimming cost V 2 bases and J 1 base, with 11 bases left between them. From germline, CDR1 is SNHLY and CDR2 FYNNEI. The CDR3 has 15 residues. The CDR3 spells CASSEQPGAQETQYF. CDR3 nucleotide sequence: TGTGCCAGCAGTGAACAACCCGGGGCCCAAGAGACCCAGTACTTC.

As regards this clonotype: This may come from a read error, since a much larger clone is one base off. The rearrangement joins TRBV10-3 to TRBJ1-6, with D possibly matching TRBD1 (5 bases). CDR3 size: 15 residues. V lost 6 bases to trimming and J lost 6 bases, with 15 bases between them. Germline lookup yields CDR1 ENHRY and CDR2 SYGVKD. CDR3 bases: TGTGCCATCAGCGCACCGGGACTTCTTAATTCACCCCTCCACTTT. Residues: CAISAPGLLNSPLHF.